The present T cell receptor beta chain was sequenced within a study of OX40 agonist ivuxolimab in advanced cancers. Study observations and caveats: Within 6 weeks, CD4+ and CD8+ blood T cells expanded clonally at 0.1 to 3.0 mg/kg.

Clones were read by immunoSEQ multiplex PCR, and TCRdb kept only the in-frame ones, dropping some. The table has fewer than 80,000 clones, roughly nine tenths seen once. The CDR3 loop spans 15 amino acids. This clone was seen only once. Its antigen is as yet unknown. The sequence was collected from an adult with an advanced solid tumor such as melanoma, head and neck, liver or kidney cancer. The starting material was CD4+ or CD8+ T cells sorted from blood, obtained in a trial of the OX40 agonist ivuxolimab. This chain links TRBV12-1 with TRBJ2-3. TRBV12-1 represents a pseudogene. This chain's CDR3 is CASSSDVISTDTQYF. The CDR3 DNA is TGTGCCAGCAGCTCGGACGTAATAAGCACAGATACGCAGTATTTT.